The 14 T cell receptor beta chains listed next were all sequenced from one sample in a study of blood T cell repertoires in COVID-19. Clones were read by immunoSEQ multiplex PCR, and TCRdb kept only the in-frame ones, dropping some. The table includes approximately 240,000 clones, around 83% detected once. The sequenced sample consisted of peripheral blood. These receptor sequences come from a woman aged 40 to 50 who had recovered from COVID-19.

The chain couples TRBV19 to TRBJ2-6; tentative D call: TRBD2 (5 bases). The V end was cut by 1 base, the J end by 1 base, with 11 bases between. Germline assignment: CDR1 LNHDA and CDR2 SQIVND (reference sequence). The CDR3 is made up of 17 amino acids. The CDR3 DNA sequence: TGTGCCAGTAGTATAGGCCCAGCGGCGTCTGGGGCCAACGTCCTGACTTTC. Its translation: CASSIGPAASGANVLTF.

The J gene is TRBJ2-1, the V gene TRBV9, with D perhaps matching TRBD2 (6 bases). The CDR3 consists of 15 residues. Germline V CDR1 and CDR2: SGDLS, YYNGEE. The V end lost 0 bases, the J end lost 1 base, and 8 bases lay between the germline ends. The CDR3 DNA reads TGTGCCAGCAGCGTAGTCGGGGGTTCCTACAATGAGCAGTTCTTC. Residues: CASSVVGGSYNEQFF.

This clone came up once. The V and J genes are TRBV29-1 and TRBJ2-1, with TRBD2 identical over 7 bases. This CDR3 comprises 17 residues. Germline CDR1 is SQVTM and CDR2 is ANQGSEA. V trimming: 5 bases; J trimming: 3 bases; junction bases outside the gene matches: 16. CDR3 sequence (DNA): TGCAGCGTTTATGTAGGCGGGGGTATTGAATTCTACAATGAGCAGTTCTTC. Translation gives CSVYVGGGIEFYNEQFF.

V is TRBV9 and J is TRBJ2-7; 7 nucleotides agree with TRBD2. The CDR3 has 15 residues. After removal of 6 bases from V and 7 bases from J, the junction contained 16 bases not matched to a gene. Germline V CDR1 and CDR2: SGDLS, YYNGEE. CDR3 nucleotide sequence: TGTGCCAGCAATGCTGCGGGCGGGGGAACGGAGGAGCAGTACTTC. This sequence encodes CASNAAGGGTEEQYF.

This chain links TRBV19 with TRBJ1-5, with a weak D call TRBD1 (5 bases). CDR3 length: 13 amino acids. CDR1 LNHDA and CDR2 SQIVND come from the germline V gene (reference sequence). Trimming pared 5 bases from V and 7 bases from J, leaving 12 bases between. CDR3 amino acids: CASSGTREQPQHF. The CDR3 DNA sequence: TGTGCCAGTAGTGGCACCAGGGAACAGCCCCAGCATTTT.

This clone was recorded only once. This chain joins TRBV10-3 and TRBJ1-1, with TRBD1 as a possible D gene (6 bases). Trimming pared 2 bases from V and 8 bases from J, leaving 24 bases between. Germline V CDR1 and CDR2: ENHRY, SYGVKD. The CDR3 loop spans 17 amino acids. The CDR3 DNA reads as TGTGCCATCAGTGAGAGGTCAGGGGTCCTTAACAAAGCGGAAGCTTTCTTT. It is translated as CAISERSGVLNKAEAFF.

CDR3 coding DNA: TGTGCCAGCAGCTCTTCCCGGGACAACCAAGAGACCCAGTACTTC. Translation: CASSSSRDNQETQYF. J is TRBJ2-5 and V is TRBV5-4; a weak D match, TRBD1 (6 bases). The CDR3 has 15 residues. Germline CDR1 SGHNT, CDR2 YYREEE (reference sequence). V lost 3 bases and J lost 0, with 12 bases in between.

A single count supports this clone. This chain joins TRBV25-1 and TRBJ1-4; 9 nucleotides align to TRBD1. Unmatched junction bases numbered 2, after V lost 6 bases and J lost 6 bases. Per the germline V gene, CDR1 is MGHDK and CDR2 is SYGVNS. The CDR3 length is 13 residues. The CDR3: CASRGTGYEKLFF. In DNA form, the CDR3 reads TGTGCCAGCAGGGGGACAGGGTATGAAAAACTGTTTTTT.

This chain joins TRBV3-1 (or the pseudogene TRBV3-2) and TRBJ1-3, with D unclear. Germline loops: CDR1 LGHDT, CDR2 YNNKEL (reference sequence). The V end lost 2 bases, the J end lost 2 bases, and 4 bases lay between the germline ends. The CDR3 covers 13 residues. The CDR3 DNA sequence: TGTGCCAGCAGCCAAACAGCTGGAAACACCATATATTTT. Its protein product is CASSQTAGNTIYF.

The V gene is TRBV3-1 (or the pseudogene TRBV3-2), the J gene TRBJ2-3, with TRBD2 matching 9 bases. The germline V gene encodes CDR1 LGHDT and CDR2 YNNKEL (reference sequence). Trimming removed 3 bases from V and 6 bases from J; junction bases left unmatched: 7. This CDR3 has 15 residues. DNA of the CDR3: TGTGCCAGCAGCCATTGGGGCGGGGGGGCGGATACGCAGTATTTT. It specifies CASSHWGGGADTQYF.

The rearrangement joins TRBV6-5 to TRBJ2-6; the match to TRBD1 covers 8 bases. The germline V gene encodes CDR1 MNHEY and CDR2 SVGAGI. This CDR3 has 14 residues. V was pared by 8 bases and J by 3 bases, with 3 bases of the junction left unmatched. The CDR3 sequence is CASSGGFGANVLTF. CDR3 in DNA: TGTGCCAGCTCAGGGGGCTTTGGGGCCAACGTCCTGACTTTC.

The CDR3 spells CASSRTAGRNEKLFF. DNA for the CDR3: TGTGCCAGCAGCAGGACAGCCGGTCGTAATGAAAAACTGTTTTTT. The chain combines TRBV6-4 with TRBJ1-4; possible D gene TRBD1, 6 bases. V was clipped by 6 bases and J by 4 bases, with 15 bases between them. Germline V gene data show CDR1 as MRHNA and CDR2 as SNTAGT. CDR3 length equals 15 residues.

V is TRBV7-9 and J is TRBJ2-1; no reliable D call. Germline V gene data show CDR1 as SEHNR and CDR2 as FQNEAQ (reference sequence). The CDR3 contains 14 residues. Trimming removed 7 bases at V and 8 bases at J, with 18 bases between. This CDR3 is CASNRFLTSDEQFF. The CDR3 DNA is TGTGCCAGCAATCGATTTTTGACCAGCGATGAGCAGTTCTTC.

The V gene is TRBV5-1, the J gene TRBJ1-1; TRBD1 matches 8 bases. This CDR3 spans 15 amino acids. CDR1 SGHRS and CDR2 YFSETQ come from the germline V gene. V was clipped by 2 bases and J by 3 bases; unmatched bases: 6. CDR3 protein: CASSFTRQGHTEAFF. DNA of the CDR3: TGCGCCAGCAGCTTCACACGACAGGGGCACACTGAAGCTTTCTTT. Complete variable domain (other parts from reference TRBV5-1 and TRBJ1-1): KAGVTQTPRYLIKTRGQQVTLSCSPISGHRSVSWYQQTPGQGLQFLFEYFSETQRNKGNFPGRFSGRQFSNSRSEMNVSTLELGDSALYLCASSFTRQGHTEAFFGQGTRLTVV.